This is a list of T cell receptor beta chains from one sample in a study of tumor and adjacent non-tumor tissue in lung cancer. Each CDR3 protein is one row after TCRdb ran MiXCR on the multiplex PCR reads. The sample comprises more than 85,000 distinct CDR3 sequences, about 61% of which are singletons, and roughly 15% rests with the top ten. Sequencing used lung tumor tissue. The receptors originated from a man between 65 and 79 years old with non-small cell lung cancer. Each CDR3 is given with its conserved first and last residue. The order of the fields is J gene, D gene, clone size, V gene, CDR3 length, CDR3 protein, CDR3 DNA. A D gene is named only where the DNA matches it firmly. For some rows the clone size is stated as once, few or many, or as a class when expanded; others skip it.

TRBJ1-5 - - TRBV6-1 14 CANGHLNSNKPQHF TGTGCCAACGGACATCTAAATAGCAATAAGCCCCAACATTTT
TRBJ2-3 TRBD2 - TRBV6-6 18 CASNPVGTSGMRRDTQYF TGTGCCAGCAATCCTGTCGGGACTAGCGGGATGCGGAGGGATACGCAGTATTTT
TRBJ2-3 - - TRBV6-5 14 CASSTAMRKDTQYF TGTGCCAGCAGTACAGCCATGAGGAAAGATACGCAGTATTTT
TRBJ2-2 - - TRBV28 19 CAGSLGGGGLLTNTGELFF TGTGCCGGCAGTTTGGGCGGAGGGGGCCTACTCACGAACACCGGGGAGCTGTTTTTT
TRBJ1-6 - - TRBV6-5 16 CASSSYMGETNSPLHF TGTGCCAGCAGTTCCTACATGGGGGAGACGAATTCGCCCCTCCACTTT
TRBJ2-7 - - TRBV11-2 16 CASSLAERAGTYEQYF TGTGCCAGTAGCTTAGCAGAACGGGCAGGGACCTACGAGCAGTACTTC
TRBJ2-1 - - TRBV20-1 12 CSTARYNNEQFF TGCAGTACTGCACGATATAACAATGAGCAGTTCTTC
TRBJ2-2 - - TRBV12-3/TRBV12-4 15 CASRVQGSNTEELFF TGTGCCAGTAGGGTACAGGGTTCGAACACCGAGGAGCTGTTTTTT
TRBJ2-3 TRBD1 - TRBV11-2 19 CASSSQRDGRGLYTDTQYF TGTGCTAGCAGCTCCCAGCGAGATGGCAGGGGGCTGTACACAGATACGCAGTATTTT
TRBJ2-2 TRBD2 many TRBV7-3 18 CASSGVAGGPVNTGELFF TGTGCCAGCAGTGGGGTAGCGGGAGGGCCCGTAAACACCGGGGAGCTGTTTTTT
TRBJ2-7 - once TRBV7-9 13 CVSSPGSSNKQYF TGTGTCAGCAGCCCCGGGTCTTCCAACAAGCAGTACTTC
TRBJ1-1 - many TRBV29-1 13 CSVGGGSNTEAFF TGCAGCGTTGGGGGGGGCTCGAACACTGAAGCTTTCTTT
TRBJ2-3 TRBD1 - TRBV5-4 15 CSSSFADRGTDTQYF TGTTCCAGCAGTTTCGCCGACAGGGGCACAGATACGCAGTATTTT
TRBJ1-1 - - TRBV29-1 13 CSVQGGLNTKALF TGCAGTGTCCAGGGCGGCCTGAACACTAAAGCTCTCTTT
TRBJ2-1 TRBD2 - TRBV29-1 14 CSAGGWGAGNEQFF TGCAGTGCGGGGGGATGGGGGGCAGGCAATGAGCAGTTCTTC
TRBJ2-5 TRBD1 - TRBV28 15 CASSLRETGMGSQYF TGTGCTAGCAGTTTACGAGAGACAGGGATGGGGTCCCAGTACTTC
TRBJ2-5 TRBD1 - TRBV11-2 15 CVSTTTGQGLQTQYF TGTGTCAGCACCACAACGGGACAGGGCTTACAGACCCAGTACTTC
TRBJ2-2 TRBD2 many TRBV12-3/TRBV12-4 17 CASSSKRTSTYTGELFF TGTGCCAGCAGTTCTAAAAGGACTAGCACCTACACCGGGGAGCTGTTTTTT
TRBJ2-1 - - TRBV4-1 15 CVSSQNRLTSNEQFF TGCGTCAGCAGCCAAAACAGGTTAACAAGTAATGAGCAGTTCTTC
TRBJ2-5 - many TRBV6-5 15 CASSLTGQGQETQYF TGTGCCAGCAGCCTCACAGGTCAGGGACAAGAGACCCAGTACTTC
TRBJ2-5 - - TRBV5-4 14 CASSLEAYQEIEYF TGTGCCAGTAGCTTGGAGGCGTACCAAGAGATCGAGTACTTC
TRBJ2-5 - many TRBV12-3/TRBV12-4 15 CASRGSGQVPETQYF TGTGCCAGCAGGGGATCGGGACAAGTGCCCGAGACCCAGTACTTC
TRBJ1-2 - - TRBV12-3/TRBV12-4 12 CGNSPRQYGYTF TGTGGCAACAGTCCTCGACAATATGGCTACACCTTC
TRBJ2-7 TRBD1 - TRBV11-2 17 CANSRLSGQGTSYEQYF TGTGCCAACAGCCGCCTCTCCGGACAGGGGACGTCCTACGAGCAGTACTTC
TRBJ2-5 - many TRBV24-1 12 CATSDVQETQYF TGTGCCACCAGTGATGTGCAAGAGACCCAGTACTTC
TRBJ1-3 - many TRBV2 16 CASSEIRGIVGNTIYF TGTGCCAGCAGTGAAATCAGAGGGATCGTCGGAAACACCATATATTTT
TRBJ1-5 - many TRBV10-2 12 CASGGLAQPQHF TGCGCCAGCGGGGGCTTGGCTCAGCCCCAGCATTTT
TRBJ2-3 - - TRBV12-3/TRBV12-4 10 CANSLVTQYF TGTGCCAATAGTTTAGTTACGCAGTATTTT
TRBJ2-7 TRBD2 - TRBV4-1 19 CASSHRLTGRLGIVPEQYF TGCGCCAGCAGCCACAGGTTAACCGGGAGGCTTGGGATAGTTCCCGAGCAGTACTTC
TRBJ2-3 - - TRBV6-5 16 CANRPVASERIDTQYF TGTGCCAACCGGCCGGTGGCTAGCGAGAGAATAGATACGCAGTATTTT
TRBJ2-2 - - TRBV12-3/TRBV12-4 15 CASSLGGPNTGEMFF TGTGCCAGCAGTTTGGGAGGACCGAACACCGGGGAGATGTTTTTT
TRBJ2-4 - once TRBV4-1 14 CASSKQWGNYIQYF TGTGCCAGCAGCAAGCAGTGGGGGAATTACATTCAGTACTTC
TRBJ2-2 - - TRBV5-4 19 CASSFLAGWARIGTGELFF TGTGCCAGCAGCTTTCTGGCCGGGTGGGCCAGGATCGGCACCGGGGAGCTGTTTTTT
TRBJ2-6 - - TRBV6-5 15 CASSLLSSVVNVLTF TGTGCCAGCAGCCTCCTTAGCTCTGTGGTCAACGTCCTGACTTTC
TRBJ2-1 - - TRBV19 15 CTSSIAQSSTNEQFF TGTACCAGTAGTATAGCTCAGTCTAGTACGAATGAGCAGTTCTTC
TRBJ2-7 - - TRBV18 12 CASSQDGWGQYF TGTGCCAGCTCACAGGATGGCTGGGGGCAGTACTTC
TRBJ1-2 - - TRBV5-8 12 CTSSLEGYGYTF TGTACCAGCAGCTTAGAGGGCTATGGCTACACGTTC
TRBJ2-1 TRBD2 - TRBV4-1 15 CGSSQGNSGVNEQFF TGTGGCAGCAGCCAAGGCAATAGCGGGGTGAATGAGCAGTTCTTC
TRBJ1-1 - - TRBV4-2 14 CVSSQDPEGNEAFF TGTGTCAGCAGCCAAGATCCGGAGGGTAATGAAGCTTTCTTT
TRBJ2-2 - - TRBV11-2 14 CAISSTSYTGELSF TGTGCCATCAGCTCGACTAGTTATACCGGGGAGCTGTCTTTT
TRBJ2-3 - few TRBV24-1 14 CATSGPGGLLTQYF TGTGCCACCAGTGGACCAGGTGGGCTTCTAACGCAGTATTTT
TRBJ2-5 - few TRBV11-1 13 CVSSLGSRQTRYF TGTGTCAGCAGCTTAGGGAGTCGTCAGACCCGGTACTTC